Each of the 20 T cell receptor beta chains below was sequenced from the same sample in a study of regulatory T cells in long-lasting Graves disease. The time point is: persistent/refractory GD, antithyroid drugs over 5 years with positive TRAb. Extracted RNA from PBMCs served as the source of the TCR library. For TCR beta, libraries came from iRepertoire HTBI primers and Arm-PCR of CDR3 regions. TCRdb passed the multiplex PCR reads through MiXCR, listing each CDR3 protein once. Of roughly 400,000 distinct CDR3 sequences in the sample, roughly 21% were seen once. Specimen: peripheral blood mononuclear cells (PBMCs), collected when the disease was refractory, from a patient treated with antithyroid drugs. The receptor source for this set is a female donor with Graves disease.

This clonotype was observed a handful of times. The J gene is TRBJ2-5, the V gene TRBV24-1, with a tentative D call TRBD2 (5 bases). The germline V and J ends were trimmed by 1 base and 2 bases, with 10 bases remaining between them. The CDR3 length is 15 residues. The germline V gene has CDR1 KGHDR and CDR2 SFDVKD. The DNA of the CDR3 is TGTGCCACCAGTGATTTCCCGACGGGACAAGAGACCCAGTACTTC. This gives the protein CATSDFPTGQETQYF.

The chain uses TRBV4-1 and TRBJ2-7, with D tentatively TRBD1 (6 bases). Trimming pared 0 bases from V and 4 bases from J, leaving 7 bases between. The CDR3 extends over 13 amino acids. The germline V gene encodes CDR1 MGHRA and CDR2 YSYEKL. DNA for the CDR3: TGCGCCAGCAGCCAAGAGAGGGGGTACGAGCAGTACTTC. Translation: CASSQERGYEQYF.

This rearrangement joins TRBV14 to TRBJ2-7, with TRBD1 identical over 7 bases. Looked up from germline, CDR1 is SGHDN and CDR2 is FVKESK. J gave up 4 bases and V 4 bases, and 7 bases lay outside the gene matches. CDR3 length equals 14 residues. The DNA for the CDR3 is TGTGCCAGCAGCCTCGGGACAGTACAGTACGAGCAGTACTTC. This sequence encodes CASSLGTVQYEQYF.

This clonotype was observed a few times. This chain joins TRBV4-1 and TRBJ2-5; D may be TRBD1 (5 bases). The V end lost 4 bases, the J end lost 4 bases, and 10 bases lay between the germline ends. The germline V gene encodes CDR1 MGHRA and CDR2 YSYEKL. This CDR3 is 13 amino acids long. CDR3 coding DNA: TGCGCCAGCAGCCGGCTTGACAGAGAGACCCAGTACTTC. The encoded protein is CASSRLDRETQYF.

This clonotype showed up just a few times. The J gene is TRBJ2-2, the V gene TRBV6-5; D is perhaps TRBD1 or TRBD2 (6 bases each). The V gene's germline CDR1 is MNHEY and CDR2 SVGAGI. The CDR3 totals 16 residues. V was cut by 2 bases and J by 5 bases, with 15 bases left in between. The CDR3 DNA follows: TGTGCCAGCAGTTACGGGGGGCGGGTGGTGACCGGGGAGCTGTTTTTT. Translating gives CASSYGGRVVTGELFF.

The chain uses TRBV7-2 and TRBJ2-7; possible D gene TRBD2, 7 bases. The CDR3 is made up of 16 amino acids. V was clipped by 5 bases and J by 1 base, with 18 bases between them. Looked up from germline, CDR1 is SGHTA and CDR2 is FQGNSA. CDR3 nucleotides: TGTGCCAGCAGCCAAGAGGAAGGGGGGGCTTCCTACGAGCAGTACTTC. Protein: CASSQEEGGASYEQYF.

In its sample, this clonotype was seen many times. The chain links TRBV24-1 to TRBJ2-7, with a possible D match to TRBD2 (5 bases). Germline lookup yields CDR1 KGHDR and CDR2 SFDVKD. The CDR3 spans 16 residues. V was shortened by 1 base and J by 0 bases, with 12 bases between the two germline ends. Here the CDR3 reads CATSDFRLRASYEQYF. As DNA, the CDR3 is TGTGCCACCAGTGATTTTCGCTTGCGGGCCTCCTACGAGCAGTACTTC.

This chain connects TRBV3-1 to TRBJ2-1; no clear D gene. Trimming left V 4 bases short and J 7 bases short, with 5 bases between. CDR1 and CDR2 (germline): LGHDT, YNNKEL (reference sequence). The CDR3 consists of 11 residues. The CDR3 DNA sequence: TGTGCCAGCAGCCCAGGAAATGAGCAGTTCTTC. Translating gives CASSPGNEQFF.

Many counts were recorded for this clonotype. This chain uses TRBV7-2 with TRBJ1-6; D perhaps matches TRBD1 (6 bases). Trimming left V 1 base short and J 8 bases short, with 15 bases between. Per the germline V gene, CDR1 is SGHTA and CDR2 is FQGNSA. This CDR3 has 16 amino acids. This CDR3 is CASSLDVGTSHSPLHF. The CDR3 region has the DNA TGTGCCAGCAGCTTAGATGTCGGGACATCGCATTCACCCCTCCACTTT.

To note about this clonotype: This may stem from a read error, because a much larger clone lies one nucleotide away. In DNA form, the CDR3 reads TGCAGTGCTACCAGGCCCCTAGGGAATGCTGAAGCTTTCTTT. This translates into CSATRPLGNAEAFF. The chain is built from TRBV20-1 and TRBJ1-1, with D unclear. V was trimmed by 4 bases and J by 6 bases, leaving 18 bases between them. The CDR3 spans 14 residues. The V gene's germline CDR1 is DFQATT and CDR2 SNEGSKA (reference sequence).

Concerning this clonotype itself: An end of the junction does not agree with germline; a read error may underlie this. The chain employs TRBV6-2 or TRBV6-3 and TRBJ1-1, with D unclear. The CDR3 runs to 14 residues. Germline CDR1 reads MNHEY; CDR2 reads SVGEGT. CDR3 sequence: CASSYSARNTEASF. Written as DNA, the CDR3 is TGTGCCAGCAGTTACTCGGCGAGGAACACTGAAGCTTCCTTT.

V is TRBV7-9 and J is TRBJ2-6; D possibly corresponds to TRBD2 (6 bases). The CDR3 loop spans 15 amino acids. With 6 bases removed from V and 4 bases from J, the gap between germline ends came to 13 bases. CDR1 is SEHNR, CDR2 FQNEAQ, per germline (reference sequence). The CDR3 reads CASSKALAGANVLTF. The CDR3 DNA follows: TGTGCCAGCAGTAAGGCCCTAGCGGGGGCCAACGTCCTGACTTTC.

The chain uses TRBV4-1 and TRBJ2-5, with 10 bases matching TRBD1. Germline trimming cut 6 bases from V and 5 bases from J; bases unmatched to any gene: 9. CDR1 and CDR2 (germline): MGHRA, YSYEKL. The CDR3 totals 15 residues. CDR3 in amino acids: CASSPTGGLGETQYF. The CDR3 DNA reads as TGCGCCAGCAGTCCGACAGGGGGCCTAGGGGAGACCCAGTACTTC.

This chain connects TRBV28 to TRBJ2-3; 8 bases agree with TRBD1. CDR1 and CDR2 (germline): MDHEN, SYDVKM. There are 16 residues in the CDR3. Trimming cost V 6 bases and J 2 bases; bases outside gene matches: 10. The CDR3 loop reads CASRPPGGRLTDTQYF. The CDR3 nucleotides read TGTGCCAGCAGACCTCCAGGGGGCCGACTCACAGATACGCAGTATTTT.

The table lists this clonotype with many counts. V gene TRBV28 combines with J gene TRBJ1-4; a possible D gene is TRBD1 (5 bases). Looked up from germline, CDR1 is MDHEN and CDR2 is SYDVKM. This CDR3 is built from 16 residues. Trimming pared 2 bases from V and 0 bases from J, leaving 10 bases between. CDR3 bases: TGTGCCAGCAGTTTAATCCAGGGAGCAACTAATGAAAAACTGTTTTTT. This codes for CASSLIQGATNEKLFF.

This clonotype was picked up a small number of times. This chain joins TRBV18 and TRBJ1-6; D gene ambiguous. Trimming shortened V by 6 bases and J by 2 bases, and 8 bases separated the two germline ends. Germline V gene lookup returns CDR1 KGHSH and CDR2 LQKENI. The CDR3 is made up of 14 amino acids. For the CDR3, the DNA is TGTGCCAGCTCGCCGGGGACCTATAATTCACCCCTCCACTTT. This codes for CASSPGTYNSPLHF. Supplemented by reference TRBV18 and TRBJ1-6, the full variable domain reads NAGVMQNPRHLVRRRGQEARLRCSPMKGHSHVYWYRQLPEEGLKFMVYLQKENIIDESGMPKERFSAEFPKEGPSILRIQQVVRGDSAAYFCASSPGTYNSPLHFGNGTRLTVT.

Details on this clonotype: This sequence may be a read error, since a much larger clone differs from it by one base. The chain uses TRBV2 and TRBJ2-2; no clear D gene. The CDR3 is 11 amino acids. Germline-derived CDR1 and CDR2 are SNHLY and FYNNEI. CDR3 protein: CATINIGELFF. The CDR3 DNA sequence: TGTGCCACCATAAACATCGGGGAGCTGTTTTTT.

In this sample, this clonotype turned up many times. The V and J genes are TRBV15 and TRBJ1-4; D remains ambiguous. The CDR3 is 17 residues long. Between the trimmed V and J ends, which lost 4 bases and 5 bases, there was a span of 20 bases. Germline V lookup: CDR1 LNHNV, CDR2 YYDKDF (reference sequence). This CDR3 is CATSMDELGIGNEKLFF. In DNA form, the CDR3 reads TGTGCCACCAGCATGGACGAACTGGGTATCGGCAATGAAAAACTGTTTTTT.

The chain carries TRBV11-2 and TRBJ2-7; the D gene is possibly TRBD2 (5 bases). The CDR3 length is 18 residues. V lost 0 bases and J 4 bases, leaving 22 bases between the germline ends. CDR1 and CDR2 from the germline V gene are SGHAT and FQNNGV. Here the CDR3 reads CASSLDSVRGPERYEQYF. The CDR3, as DNA: TGTGCCAGCAGCTTAGATAGCGTTCGCGGCCCGGAGAGGTACGAGCAGTACTTC.

The chain recombines TRBV7-2 with TRBJ2-1; 12 bases map to TRBD2. V was clipped by 5 bases and J by 8 bases; unmatched bases: 10. Germline CDR1 is SGHTA and CDR2 is FQGNSA. The CDR3 extends over 16 amino acids. CDR3 in DNA: TGTGCCAGCAGCGCGCAGACTAGCGGGAGAAGGTATGAGCAGTTCTTC. It codes for CASSAQTSGRRYEQFF. Supplemented by reference TRBV7-2 and TRBJ2-1, the full variable domain reads GAGVSQSPSNKVTEKGKDVELRCDPISGHTALYWYRQSLGQGLEFLIYFQGNSAPDKSGLPSDRFSAERTGGSVSTLTIQRTQQEDSAVYLCASSAQTSGRRYEQFFGPGTRLTVL.